This T cell receptor beta chain is drawn from a study of sequential checkpoint blockade in melanoma. Study context: First-line arms were nivolumab then ipilimumab, or the reverse, randomized 1:1. Each arm's sequence ended with maintenance nivolumab.

This sample's treatment: randomized to nivolumab then ipilimumab (arm A) or the reverse (arm B). None of the patients previously received DNA-damaging chemotherapy. Sorted cells were live CD3+CD8+, lacking CD19 and CD56, from PBMCs. Germline-derived CDR1 and CDR2 are SGDLS and YYNGEE. This CDR3 is built from 15 residues. With 0 bases removed from V and 9 bases from J, the gap between germline ends came to 17 bases. Measured with immunoSEQ multiplex PCR; TCRdb has only the in-frame clones, and not every one. The data hold around 40,000 clones, with roughly 85% observed a single time. The chain couples TRBV9 to TRBJ2-3; D is possibly TRBD1 (5 bases). The receptor was isolated from a human donor with melanoma. This material consisted of CD8+ T cells sorted from blood (inferred from file names), taken from a patient given nivolumab and ipilimumab in sequence. The CDR3 region is CASSVALGVFGTQYF. CDR3 sequence (DNA): TGTGCCAGCAGCGTAGCGCTAGGGGTTTTTGGCACGCAGTATTTT. The full variable domain, with the rest looked up from reference TRBV9 and TRBJ2-3, is DSGVTQTPKHLITATGQRVTLRCSPRSGDLSVYWYQQSLDQGLQFLIQYYNGEERAKGNILERFSAQQFPDLHSELNLSSLELGDSALYFCASSVALGVFGTQYFGPGTRLTVL.